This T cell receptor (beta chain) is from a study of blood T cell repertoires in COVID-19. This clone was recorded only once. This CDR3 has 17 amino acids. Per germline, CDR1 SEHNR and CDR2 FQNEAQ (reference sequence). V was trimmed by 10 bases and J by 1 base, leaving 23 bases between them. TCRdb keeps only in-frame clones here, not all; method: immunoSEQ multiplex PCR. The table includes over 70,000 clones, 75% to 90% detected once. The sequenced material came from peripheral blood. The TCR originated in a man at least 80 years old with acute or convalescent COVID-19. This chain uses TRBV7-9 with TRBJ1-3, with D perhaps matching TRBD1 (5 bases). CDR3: CATTTVGRGKSGNTIYF. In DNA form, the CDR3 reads TGTGCCACCACCACAGTGGGGCGGGGGAAATCTGGAAACACCATATATTTT.